The text below deals with one TCR beta chain. Its specificity is not known. The source of the sample is a study of memory CD4+ T cells and cytomegalovirus serostatus. CDR3 length: 15 residues. The germline V gene has CDR1 SNHLY and CDR2 FYNNEI. V shed 8 bases and J 4 bases; nucleotides not matched to a gene: 9. Single viable CD3+CD4+CD8-CD45RO+ cells were sorted as the memory CD4+ T cells. Study findings and constraints: The CMV-associated TCR signature appears largely within the CD4+ memory repertoire. Repertoires predicted CMV serostatus with median bootstrapped AUC of about 0.96.

Generated by immunoSEQ multiplex PCR, the TCRdb table keeps only in-frame clones and is missing some. The sample records some 54,000 clones, about three quarters being singletons. The source is an adult in good health and CMV-seropositive. Sequencing was done on a sample of memory CD4+ T cells from blood. V gene TRBV2 combines with J gene TRBJ2-5; 11 bases line up with TRBD1. CDR3 DNA sequence: TGTGCCAGCCTCCCCATCGGACAGGGGGCAGAGACCCAGTACTTC. Protein product: CASLPIGQGAETQYF.